This T cell receptor beta chain is drawn from a study of chemoradiotherapy in HPV16-positive cancers. Study results and caveats: Functional assays defining HPV-specific T cells used only a couple of HPV16-positive patients.

The CDR3 contains 14 residues. Germline assignment: CDR1 SGHAT and CDR2 FQNNGV. Deletions cut 0 bases from V and 1 base from J, with 4 bases between. Generated by immunoSEQ multiplex PCR, the TCRdb table keeps only in-frame clones and is missing some. Among approximately 16,000 clones listed, 88% were seen once. Notes on this clone: Its target is not known.

The receptor was derived from a human donor with HPV-associated anogenital cancer. V and J are TRBV11-2 and TRBJ1-3, with D hard to call. The sample in question was blood, obtained from a patient who underwent chemoradiotherapy. CDR3 nucleotides: TGTGCCAGCAGCTTAGATTGGTCTGGAAACACCATATATTTT. As protein: CASSLDWSGNTIYF.